This entry lists 6 T cell receptor beta chains sequenced from one sample in a study of CD8+ T cells in alopecia areata. Treatment denoted: oral pan-JAK inhibitor, 5-10 mg twice daily. Reverse transcribed after extraction, RNA yielded cDNA as the sequencing template. Repertoires were generated with immunoSEQ multiplex PCR, while TCRdb's copy carries only in-frame clones and drops some. This table holds about 210,000 clones, approximately 47% found once. Sequences were derived from CD4+ T cells sorted from blood, sampled between weeks 36 and 40, from a patient treated with tofacitinib. These receptors came from a human donor with alopecia areata.

This clone was found a few times. The chain employs TRBV7-2 and TRBJ2-3, with D maybe TRBD1 (5 bases). This CDR3 has 14 amino acids. V dropped 3 bases and J dropped 3 bases, with 10 bases sitting between them. Looked up from germline, CDR1 is SGHTA and CDR2 is FQGNSA. CDR3 amino acids: CASSLLRETDTQYF. The CDR3 DNA is TGTGCCAGCAGCTTGCTCAGGGAAACAGATACGCAGTATTTT.

The V call is TRBV27, the J call TRBJ1-5, with TRBD1 identical over 10 bases. Germline V gene data show CDR1 as MNHEY and CDR2 as SMNVEV (reference sequence). V lost 6 bases and J lost 6; bases outside the gene matches: 11. This CDR3 contains 16 residues. In DNA form, the CDR3 reads TGTGCCAGCAGCTCCCTCCTCGACAGGGGGCCTCAGCCCCAGCATTTT. It translates to CASSSLLDRGPQPQHF.

The V gene is TRBV2, the J gene TRBJ2-1; 7 nucleotides line up with TRBD1. The CDR3 runs 13 residues. Germline assignment: CDR1 SNHLY and CDR2 FYNNEI. The trim removed 3 bases at V and 6 bases at J, leaving 2 bases unmatched. The CDR3 DNA reads as TGTGCCAGCAGTGACGAGGGGGCCAATGAGCAGTTCTTC. Its protein product is CASSDEGANEQFF.

CDR3 loop: CAWSAGGVDQPQHF. The CDR3 DNA sequence: TGTGCCTGGAGTGCGGGGGGCGTGGATCAGCCCCAGCATTTT. This chain uses TRBV30 with TRBJ1-5; tentatively, D is TRBD1 (6 bases). Germline V gives CDR1 GTSNPN, CDR2 SVGIG (reference sequence). The length of the CDR3 is 14 residues. V dropped 1 base and J dropped 5 bases, with 12 bases sitting between them.

This clone has a handful of counts. The CDR3 region is CASSPLAARNTGELFF. For the CDR3, the DNA is TGTGCCAGCAGCCCACTAGCGGCCAGAAACACCGGGGAGCTGTTTTTT. This chain connects TRBV14 to TRBJ2-2; 8 positions agree with TRBD2. The J segment lost 2 bases and the V segment lost 4 bases, leaving 6 bases of the junction unmatched. The CDR3 has 16 residues. CDR1 is SGHDN and CDR2 is FVKESK in the germline V gene.

V and J are TRBV5-1 and TRBJ2-7, with a possible D match to TRBD1 (5 bases). The CDR3 spans 12 residues. V shed 1 base and J shed 5 bases, with 7 bases lying between them. Germline-derived CDR1 and CDR2 are SGHRS and YFSETQ. The CDR3 loop reads CASSLLGDEQYF. CDR3 in DNA: TGCGCCAGCAGCTTGCTAGGGGACGAGCAGTACTTC.